These 18 T cell receptor beta chains were all obtained from the same sample, sequenced in a study of CD8 T cells in Susac syndrome. RNA, at about 0.5 to 1 ug, was reverse transcribed with random hexamers. TCRdb independently ran MiXCR on the immunoSEQ multiplex PCR reads; one entry per CDR3 protein. The sample records around 200,000 distinct CDR3 sequences, around 95% being singletons. Sequencing was carried out using CD4+ T cells from PBMCs. The source is a human donor with multiple sclerosis.

In this sample, this clonotype turned up once. The chain recombines TRBV2 with TRBJ2-3; 12 bases line up with TRBD1. The germline CDR1 and CDR2 sequences are SNHLY and FYNNEI. V lost 8 bases to trimming and J lost 6 bases; unmatched junction nucleotides: 9. There are 15 residues in the CDR3. The CDR3 loop reads CASSLGTGGADTQYF. CDR3 DNA sequence: TGTGCCAGCTCCCTGGGGACAGGGGGCGCTGATACGCAGTATTTT.

The rearrangement links TRBV20-1 to TRBJ1-6; possible D gene TRBD1, 5 bases. Germline-derived CDR1 and CDR2 are DFQATT and SNEGSKA (reference sequence). This CDR3 comprises 14 residues. V was clipped by 6 bases and J by 9 bases, with 18 bases between them. The DNA of the CDR3 is TGCAGTGCGGCCTCCGGGGGAGTACGTTCACCCCTCCACTTT. Translation gives CSAASGGVRSPLHF.

In this sample, this clonotype turned up once. V and J are TRBV24-1 and TRBJ1-5; D is unclear. The CDR3 is made up of 10 amino acids. V shed 9 bases and J shed 4 bases, with 3 bases lying between them. Germline loops: CDR1 KGHDR, CDR2 SFDVKD. The DNA for the CDR3 is TGTGCCACCGAAAATCAGCCCCAGCATTTT. Translated, it gives CATENQPQHF.

V usage is TRBV5-1 and J usage is TRBJ1-1; D ambiguous. The CDR3 is 13 residues long. CDR1 SGHRS and CDR2 YFSETQ come from the germline V gene. The V end lost 4 bases, the J end lost 7 bases, and 14 bases lay between the germline ends. The CDR3 loop is CASSPRSGSEAFF. CDR3 DNA: TGCGCCAGCAGCCCCAGGTCTGGGAGTGAAGCTTTCTTT.

CDR3 sequence reads: CASRQGIDTQYF. As DNA, the CDR3 is TGCGCCAGCAGACAGGGGATAGATACGCAGTATTTT. This chain joins TRBV5-1 and TRBJ2-3; 7 bases line up with TRBD1. The CDR3 is 12 amino acids. Germline V gives CDR1 SGHRS, CDR2 YFSETQ. The junction had 2 bases not matched to a gene; V was cut back by 5 bases and J by 5 bases.

The gene calls are TRBV3-1 and TRBJ2-3; D may be TRBD1 or TRBD2 (5 bases each). The CDR3 contains 14 residues. Trimming stripped 4 bases from V and 0 bases from J, with 8 bases between. Per the germline V gene, CDR1 is LGHDT and CDR2 is YNNKEL (reference sequence). The CDR3 reads CASSLGTSTDTQYF. The CDR3 bases are TGTGCCAGCAGCCTCGGGACCAGCACAGATACGCAGTATTTT.

V gene TRBV3-1 combines with J gene TRBJ1-1; D unresolved. The germline V gene encodes CDR1 LGHDT and CDR2 YNNKEL (reference sequence). The CDR3 contains 13 residues. V lost 4 bases to trimming and J lost 2 bases, with 8 bases between them. The CDR3 here is CASSLGFNTEAFF. CDR3 DNA sequence: TGTGCCAGCAGCCTGGGTTTCAACACTGAAGCTTTCTTT.

The chain employs TRBV3-1 and TRBJ2-1; maybe TRBD2 (6 bases). This CDR3 is 15 amino acids long. Germline CDR1 reads LGHDT; CDR2 reads YNNKEL (reference sequence). Trimming removed 4 bases at V and 4 bases at J, with 14 bases between. The CDR3, as DNA: TGTGCCAGCAGCCCCAACGGAGGGGATTACAATGAGCAGTTCTTC. Translating it yields CASSPNGGDYNEQFF.

The rearrangement uses TRBV12-3 or TRBV12-4 and TRBJ1-1, with D hard to call. This CDR3 region has 14 residues. V gave up 7 bases and J gave up 2 bases, with 14 bases separating them. The CDR3 sequence: CASTPRTSNTEAFF. In DNA, the CDR3 is TGTGCCAGCACTCCGAGAACCAGTAACACTGAAGCTTTCTTT.

This clonotype was seen just once. The chain employs TRBV6-2 or TRBV6-3 and TRBJ2-3; D possibly uses TRBD1 or TRBD2 (5 bases each). V lost 4 bases, J lost 3 bases, and 20 bases lay in between. The CDR3 has 17 residues. Germline assignment: CDR1 MNHEY and CDR2 SVGEGT. CDR3 protein: CASSSQLSDEGTDTQYF. The DNA for the CDR3 is TGTGCCAGCAGTTCCCAACTAAGCGACGAGGGGACAGATACGCAGTATTTT.

CDR3 amino acids: CASSQVVNRANEQFF. The CDR3 bases are TGTGCCAGCAGCCAAGTAGTTAACAGGGCGAATGAGCAGTTCTTC. V and J are TRBV3-1 and TRBJ2-1, with D perhaps matching TRBD1 (6 bases). V lost 1 base and J lost 7, with 14 bases in between. Germline CDR1 and CDR2: LGHDT and YNNKEL (reference sequence). The CDR3 runs to 15 residues.

V and J are TRBV29-1 and TRBJ2-1, with 7 bases that match TRBD1. The ends lost 1 base at V and 0 bases at J; junction bases unmatched: 6. The germline gives CDR1 SQVTM, CDR2 ANQGSEA. The CDR3 is made up of 16 amino acids. CDR3 sequence reads: CSVEAQAGGSYNEQFF. The CDR3 DNA reads as TGCAGCGTTGAAGCTCAGGCAGGGGGCTCCTACAATGAGCAGTTCTTC.

CDR3 nucleotides: TGTGCCAGCAGTTACCAACAGGGATGGGGCAATGAGCAGTTCTTC. This codes for CASSYQQGWGNEQFF. The rearrangement links TRBV6-4 to TRBJ2-1, with D perhaps matching TRBD1 (6 bases). The germline V gene has CDR1 MRHNA and CDR2 SNTAGT. The V end was cut by 5 bases, the J end by 6 bases, with 17 bases between. This CDR3 is 15 amino acids long.

This rearrangement joins TRBV18 to TRBJ2-4; tentatively, D is TRBD2 (7 bases). V gave up 5 bases and J gave up 8 bases, with 16 bases separating them. The V gene's germline CDR1 is KGHSH and CDR2 LQKENI. The CDR3 has 14 residues. The CDR3 DNA reads TGTGCCAGCTCAAAGGAACAGGGAGGGGACATTCAGTACTTC. It specifies CASSKEQGGDIQYF.

V and J are TRBV6-5 and TRBJ2-7, with D possibly matching TRBD1 (6 bases). The ends were cut back, 4 bases at V and 2 bases at J, with 12 bases in the middle. Germline V gives CDR1 MNHEY, CDR2 SVGAGI. There are 14 residues in the CDR3. For the CDR3, the DNA is TGTGCCAGCAGTTGGGGACATACCACCTACGAGCAGTACTTC. Protein: CASSWGHTTYEQYF.

This chain joins TRBV3-1 and TRBJ2-3, with 9 bases identical to TRBD2. With 2 bases clipped from V and 2 bases from J, the junction kept 2 bases outside the gene matches. This CDR3 contains 15 residues. Germline V gives CDR1 LGHDT, CDR2 YNNKEL (reference sequence). CDR3 coding DNA: TGTGCCAGCAGCCAAACTAGCGGGTACACAGATACGCAGTATTTT. Protein: CASSQTSGYTDTQYF.

V usage is TRBV20-1 and J usage is TRBJ1-1, with D possibly TRBD1 on 5 matching bases. This CDR3 region has 15 residues. Germline V gene lookup returns CDR1 DFQATT and CDR2 SNEGSKA (reference sequence). V was pared by 3 bases and J by 1 base, with 15 bases between. For the CDR3, the DNA is TGCAGTGCTAGCCGGGGACCTACGGGGAACACTGAAGCTTTCTTT. Protein sequence: CSASRGPTGNTEAFF.

The chain uses TRBV30 and TRBJ2-5, with 8 bases aligning to TRBD2. CDR3 length: 14 residues. Germline V CDR1 and CDR2: GTSNPN, SVGIG (reference sequence). The V and J ends lost 6 bases and 5 bases, in that order; junction bases with no gene match: 11. The DNA for the CDR3 is TGTGCCTGCGGAAATGAGAGCGGGGGCGAGACCCAGTACTTC. Protein sequence: CACGNESGGETQYF. Looking up the rest from reference TRBV30 and TRBJ2-5 gives the full variable domain: SQTIHQWPATLVQPVGSPLSLECTVEGTSNPNLYWYRQAAGRGLQLLFYSVGIGQISSEVPQNLSASRPQDRQFILSSKKLLLSDSGFYLCACGNESGGETQYFGPGTRLLVL.